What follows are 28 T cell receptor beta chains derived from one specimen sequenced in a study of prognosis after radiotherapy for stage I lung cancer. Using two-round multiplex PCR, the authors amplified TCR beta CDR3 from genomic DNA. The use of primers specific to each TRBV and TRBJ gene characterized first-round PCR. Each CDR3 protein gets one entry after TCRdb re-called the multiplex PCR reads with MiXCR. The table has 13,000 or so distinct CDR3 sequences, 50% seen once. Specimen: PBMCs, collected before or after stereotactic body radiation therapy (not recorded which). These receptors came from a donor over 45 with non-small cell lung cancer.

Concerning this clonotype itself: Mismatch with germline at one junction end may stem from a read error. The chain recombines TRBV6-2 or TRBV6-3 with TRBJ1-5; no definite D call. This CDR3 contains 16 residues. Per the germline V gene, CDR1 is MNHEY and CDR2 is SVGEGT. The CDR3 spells CASSHSNSGRLWPHHF. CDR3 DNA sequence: TGTGCCAGCAGTCACTCAAACAGCGGTCGTTTGTGGCCCCATCATTTT.

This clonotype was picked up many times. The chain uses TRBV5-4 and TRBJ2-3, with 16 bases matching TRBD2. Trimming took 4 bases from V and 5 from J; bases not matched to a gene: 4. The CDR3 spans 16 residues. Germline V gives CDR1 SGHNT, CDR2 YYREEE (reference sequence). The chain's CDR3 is CASSQGLAGGEDTQYF. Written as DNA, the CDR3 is TGTGCCAGCAGCCAGGGACTAGCGGGGGGGGAAGATACGCAGTATTTT.

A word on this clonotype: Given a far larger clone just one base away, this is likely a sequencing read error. The CDR3 DNA is TGTGCCACGCACCCCCAGCTGCCGACCTACGAGCAGTACTTC. Amino acids: CATHPQLPTYEQYF. This chain joins TRBV6-8 and TRBJ2-7; unclear D gene. The ends were cut back, 10 bases at V and 2 bases at J, with 18 bases in the middle. Germline V CDR1 and CDR2: MNHGY, SAAAGT. The CDR3 contains 14 residues.

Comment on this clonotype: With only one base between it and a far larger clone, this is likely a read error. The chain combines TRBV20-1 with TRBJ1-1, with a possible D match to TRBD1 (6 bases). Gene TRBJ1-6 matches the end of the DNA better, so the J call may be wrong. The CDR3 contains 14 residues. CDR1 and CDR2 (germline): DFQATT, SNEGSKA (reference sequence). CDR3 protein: CSARGTEGSSPLHF. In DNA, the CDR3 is TGCAGTGCTAGAGGGACAGAGGGAAGTTCACCCCTCCACTTT.

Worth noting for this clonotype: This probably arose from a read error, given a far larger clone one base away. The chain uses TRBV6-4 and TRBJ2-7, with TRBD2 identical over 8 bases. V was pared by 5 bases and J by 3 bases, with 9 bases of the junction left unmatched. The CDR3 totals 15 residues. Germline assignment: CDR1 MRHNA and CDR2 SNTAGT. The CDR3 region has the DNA TGTGCCAGCAGTATCAGTAGCGGGGCCGTCTACGAGCAGTACTTC. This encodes CASSISSGAVYEQYF.

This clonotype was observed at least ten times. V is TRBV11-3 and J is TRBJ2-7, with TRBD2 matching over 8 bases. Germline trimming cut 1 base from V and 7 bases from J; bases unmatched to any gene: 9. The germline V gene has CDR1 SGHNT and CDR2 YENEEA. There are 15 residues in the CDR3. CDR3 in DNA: TGTGCCAGCAGCTTAGGGACGGGGGGGACTCCTGAGCAGTACTTC. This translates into CASSLGTGGTPEQYF.

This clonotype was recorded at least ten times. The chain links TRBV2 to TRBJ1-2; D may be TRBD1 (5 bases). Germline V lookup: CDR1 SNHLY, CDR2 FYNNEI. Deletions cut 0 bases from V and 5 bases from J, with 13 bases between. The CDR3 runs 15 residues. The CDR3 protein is CASSEAARGGYGYTF. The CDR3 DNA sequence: TGTGCCAGCAGTGAAGCCGCCCGGGGCGGGTATGGCTACACCTTC.

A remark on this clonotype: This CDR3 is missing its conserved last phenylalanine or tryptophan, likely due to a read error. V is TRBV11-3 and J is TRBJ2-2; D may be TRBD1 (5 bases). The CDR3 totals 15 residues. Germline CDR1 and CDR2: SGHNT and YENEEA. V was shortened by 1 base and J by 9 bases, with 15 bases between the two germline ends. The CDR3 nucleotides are TGTGCCAGCAGCTTAGGTGCAGGGCTGACCTGGGAGCTGTTTCTT. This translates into CASSLGAGLTWELFL.

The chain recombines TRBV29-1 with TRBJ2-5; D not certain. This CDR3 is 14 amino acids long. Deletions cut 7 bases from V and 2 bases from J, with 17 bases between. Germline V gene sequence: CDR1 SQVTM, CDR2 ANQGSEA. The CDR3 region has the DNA TGCAGCGCTGCCCTTGAGGTACAACAAGAGACCCAGTACTTC. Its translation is CSAALEVQQETQYF.

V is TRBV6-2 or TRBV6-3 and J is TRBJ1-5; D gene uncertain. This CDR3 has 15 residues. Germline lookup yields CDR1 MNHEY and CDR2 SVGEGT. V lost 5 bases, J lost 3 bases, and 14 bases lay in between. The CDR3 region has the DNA TGTGCCAGCAGTCCCAGTGAAAATAACAATCAGCCCCAGCATTTT. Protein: CASSPSENNNQPQHF.

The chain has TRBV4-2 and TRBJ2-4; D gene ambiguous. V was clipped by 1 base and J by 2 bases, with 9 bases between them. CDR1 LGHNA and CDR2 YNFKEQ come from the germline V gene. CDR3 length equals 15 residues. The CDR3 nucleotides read TGTGCCAGCAGCCAAGGCGCAAGCCCCAAAAACATTCAGTACTTC. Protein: CASSQGASPKNIQYF.

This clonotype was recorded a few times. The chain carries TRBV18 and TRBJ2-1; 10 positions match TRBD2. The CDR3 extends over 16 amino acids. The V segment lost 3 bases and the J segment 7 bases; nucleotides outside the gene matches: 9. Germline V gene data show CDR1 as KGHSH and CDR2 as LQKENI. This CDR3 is CASSPFPGLARNEQFF. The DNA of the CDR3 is TGTGCCAGCTCACCGTTTCCGGGACTAGCGAGGAATGAGCAGTTCTTC.

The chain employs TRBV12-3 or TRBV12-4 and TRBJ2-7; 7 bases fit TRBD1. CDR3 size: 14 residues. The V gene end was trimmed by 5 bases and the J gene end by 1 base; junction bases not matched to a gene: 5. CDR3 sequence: CASSPSGQSYEQYF. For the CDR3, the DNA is TGTGCCAGCAGTCCCTCGGGACAGTCCTACGAGCAGTACTTC.

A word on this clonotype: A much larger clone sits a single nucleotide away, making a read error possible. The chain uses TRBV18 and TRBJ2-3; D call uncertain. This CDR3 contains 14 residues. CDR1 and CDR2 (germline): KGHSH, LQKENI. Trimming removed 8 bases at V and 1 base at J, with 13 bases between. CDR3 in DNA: TGTGCCAGCCCAGACGGACGGGGCACAGATACGCAGTATTTT. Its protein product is CASPDGRGTDTQYF. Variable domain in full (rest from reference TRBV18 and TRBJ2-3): NAGVMQNPRHLVRRRGQEARLRCSPMKGHSHVYWYRQLPEEGLKFMVYLQKENIIDESGMPKERFSAEFPKEGPSILRIQQVVRGDSAAYFCASPDGRGTDTQYFGPGTRLTVL.

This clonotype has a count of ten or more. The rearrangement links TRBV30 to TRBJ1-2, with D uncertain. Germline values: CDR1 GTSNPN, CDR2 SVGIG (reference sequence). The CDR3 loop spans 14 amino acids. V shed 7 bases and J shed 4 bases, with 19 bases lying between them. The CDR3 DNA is TGTGCCTACGAAGGAGGGATAAGATCCTATGGCTACACCTTC. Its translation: CAYEGGIRSYGYTF.

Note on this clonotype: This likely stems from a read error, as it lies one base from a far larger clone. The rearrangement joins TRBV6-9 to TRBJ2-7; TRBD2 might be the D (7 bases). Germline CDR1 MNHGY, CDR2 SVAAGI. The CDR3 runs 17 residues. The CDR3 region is CSSSRGGRPPHSYEQYF. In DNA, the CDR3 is TGTTCCAGCAGTAGGGGGGGCCGACCGCCCCATTCCTACGAGCAGTACTTC.

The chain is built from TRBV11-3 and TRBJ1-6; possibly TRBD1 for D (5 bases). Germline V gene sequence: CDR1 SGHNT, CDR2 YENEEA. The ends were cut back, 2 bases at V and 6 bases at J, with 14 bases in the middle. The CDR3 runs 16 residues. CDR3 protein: CASSLIPGLGNSPLHF. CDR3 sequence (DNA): TGTGCCAGCAGCTTAATTCCGGGACTGGGTAATTCACCCCTCCACTTT.

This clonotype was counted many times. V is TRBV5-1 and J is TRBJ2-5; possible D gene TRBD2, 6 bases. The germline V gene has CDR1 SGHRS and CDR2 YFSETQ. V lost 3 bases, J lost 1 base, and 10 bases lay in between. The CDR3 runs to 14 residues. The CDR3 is CASSSREFQETQYF. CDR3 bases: TGCGCCAGCAGCTCCCGGGAGTTCCAAGAGACCCAGTACTTC.

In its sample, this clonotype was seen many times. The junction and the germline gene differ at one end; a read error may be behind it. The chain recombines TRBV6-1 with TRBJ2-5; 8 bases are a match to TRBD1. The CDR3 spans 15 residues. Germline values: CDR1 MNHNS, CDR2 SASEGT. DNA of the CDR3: TGTGCCGGCAGTGGGGACAGGAAGTCACAAGAGACCCAGTACTTC. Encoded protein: CAGSGDRKSQETQYF.

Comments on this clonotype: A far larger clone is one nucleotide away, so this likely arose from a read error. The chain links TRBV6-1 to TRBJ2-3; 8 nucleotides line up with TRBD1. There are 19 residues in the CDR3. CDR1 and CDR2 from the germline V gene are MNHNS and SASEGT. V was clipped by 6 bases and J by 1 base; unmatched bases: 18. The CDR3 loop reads CASRWGQAGVDGGTDTQYF. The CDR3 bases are TGTGCCAGCAGATGGGGACAGGCGGGCGTCGACGGTGGCACAGATACGCAGTATTTT.

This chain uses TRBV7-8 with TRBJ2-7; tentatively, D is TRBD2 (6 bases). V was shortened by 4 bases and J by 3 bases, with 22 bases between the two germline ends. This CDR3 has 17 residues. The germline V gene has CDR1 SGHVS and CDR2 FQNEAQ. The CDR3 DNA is TGTGCCAGCAGCTACGAACCGCTGCGCGGGGAAAACTACGAGCAGTACTTC. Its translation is CASSYEPLRGENYEQYF.

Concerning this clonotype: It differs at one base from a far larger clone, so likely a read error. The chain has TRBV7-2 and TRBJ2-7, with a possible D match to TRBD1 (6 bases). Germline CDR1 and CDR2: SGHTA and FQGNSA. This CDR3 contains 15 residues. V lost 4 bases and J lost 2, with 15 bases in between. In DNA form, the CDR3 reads TGTGCCAGCAGCTGTCCATGGACAGTCGCCTACGAGCAGTACTTC. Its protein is CASSCPWTVAYEQYF. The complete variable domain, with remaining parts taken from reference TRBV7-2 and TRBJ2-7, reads GAGVSQSPSNKVTEKGKDVELRCDPISGHTALYWYRQSLGQGLEFLIYFQGNSAPDKSGLPSDRFSAERTGGSVSTLTIQRTQQEDSAVYLCASSCPWTVAYEQYFGPGTRLTVT.

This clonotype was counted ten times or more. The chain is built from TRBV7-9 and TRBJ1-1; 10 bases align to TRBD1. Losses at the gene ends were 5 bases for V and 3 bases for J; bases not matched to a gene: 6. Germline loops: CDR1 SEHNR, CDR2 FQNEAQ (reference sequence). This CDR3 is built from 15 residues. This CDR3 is CASSPPTGGYTEAFF. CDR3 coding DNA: TGTGCCAGCAGCCCGCCGACAGGGGGCTACACTGAAGCTTTCTTT. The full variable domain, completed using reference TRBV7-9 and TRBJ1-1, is DTGVSQNPRHKITKRGQNVTFRCDPISEHNRLYWYRQTLGQGPEFLTYFQNEAQLEKSRLLSDRFSAERPKGSFSTLEIQRTEQGDSAMYLCASSPPTGGYTEAFFGQGTRLTVV.

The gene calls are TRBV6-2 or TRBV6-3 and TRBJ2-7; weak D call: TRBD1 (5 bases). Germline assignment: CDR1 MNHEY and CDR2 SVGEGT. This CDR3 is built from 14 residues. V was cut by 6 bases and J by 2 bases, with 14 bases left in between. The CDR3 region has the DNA TGTGCCAGCAGCTCCGGCCAGGGAACCTACGAGCAGTACTTC. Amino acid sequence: CASSSGQGTYEQYF.

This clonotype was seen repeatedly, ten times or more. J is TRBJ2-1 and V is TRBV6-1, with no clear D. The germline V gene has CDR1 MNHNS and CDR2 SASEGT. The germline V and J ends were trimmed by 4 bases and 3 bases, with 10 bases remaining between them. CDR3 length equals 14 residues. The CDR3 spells CASSAPADYNEQFF. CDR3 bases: TGTGCCAGCAGTGCCCCGGCAGACTACAATGAGCAGTTCTTC.

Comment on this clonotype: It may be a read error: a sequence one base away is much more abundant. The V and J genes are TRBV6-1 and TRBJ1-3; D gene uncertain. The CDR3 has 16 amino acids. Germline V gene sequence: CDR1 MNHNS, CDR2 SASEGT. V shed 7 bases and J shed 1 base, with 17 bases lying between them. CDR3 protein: CASIKSGFMSGNTIYF. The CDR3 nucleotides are TGTGCCAGCATTAAGTCCGGCTTCATGTCTGGAAACACCATATATTTT.

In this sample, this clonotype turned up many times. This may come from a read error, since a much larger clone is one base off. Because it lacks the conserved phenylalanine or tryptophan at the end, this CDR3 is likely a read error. DNA of the CDR3: TGTGCCAGCAGTTTAAACAGGGGTCAATCACCCCTCCACTGT. It yields the protein CASSLNRGQSPLHC. The chain couples TRBV27 to TRBJ1-6; 7 nucleotides align to TRBD1. The CDR3 has 14 residues. Germline CDR1 is MNHEY and CDR2 is SMNVEV (reference sequence). Unmatched junction bases numbered 5, after V lost 2 bases and J lost 10 bases.

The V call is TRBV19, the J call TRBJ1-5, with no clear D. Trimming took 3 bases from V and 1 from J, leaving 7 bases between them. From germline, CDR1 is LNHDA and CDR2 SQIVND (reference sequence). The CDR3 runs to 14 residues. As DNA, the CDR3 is TGTGCCAGTAGTATGTCCGGGAGCAATCAGCCCCAGCATTTT. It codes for CASSMSGSNQPQHF.